The rows below give T cell receptor beta chains drawn from one sample of a study of blood T cell repertoires in COVID-19. Method: immunoSEQ multiplex PCR; TCRdb's copy keeps in-frame clones and lacks some. This sample has about 64,000 clones; around 80% occur once, and the top ten carry approximately 5.6%. Sequencing used peripheral blood. All receptors come from a woman in her sixties or seventies with acute or convalescent COVID-19. CDR3s include the opening cysteine and the closing phenylalanine or tryptophan. Each record gives: clone size, J gene, D gene, V gene, CDR3 length, CDR3 protein, CDR3 DNA. A D gene is named only where the DNA matches it firmly. Not all rows give a size; the values are once, few, many and, for expanded clones, a class.

>-|TRBJ2-2|-|TRBV19|14
CASSVRGNTGELFF
TGTGCCAGTAGTGTCCGGGGGAACACCGGGGAGCTGTTTTTT
>few|TRBJ2-2|-|TRBV19|14
CASRTSPITGELFF
TGTGCCAGTAGGACATCGCCTATCACCGGGGAGCTGTTTTTT
>-|TRBJ1-1|TRBD1|TRBV9|15
CASSVTGGMNTEAFF
TGTGCCAGCAGCGTGACAGGGGGGATGAACACTGAAGCTTTCTTT
>-|TRBJ1-1|-|TRBV19|13
CASRTNGNTEAFF
TGTGCCAGTCGCACCAACGGGAACACTGAAGCTTTCTTT
>-|TRBJ2-3|TRBD2|TRBV6-5|15
CASSYLRREGDTQYF
TGTGCCAGCAGTTATCTAAGGCGGGAGGGAGATACGCAGTATTTT
>once|TRBJ1-2|-|TRBV6-5|13
CASIVGGMYGYTF
TGTGCCAGCATCGTTGGAGGGATGTATGGCTACACCTTC
>once|TRBJ2-5|-|TRBV3-1/TRBV3-2|11
CASSYEATQYF
TGTGCCAGCAGCTACGAAGCGACCCAGTACTTC
>-|TRBJ2-1|TRBD2|TRBV29-1|14
CSVDLPGGRNEQFF
TGCAGCGTTGATCTTCCGGGGGGGCGGAATGAGCAGTTCTTC
>-|TRBJ1-5|-|TRBV9|20
CASSSWGGAAGLYSNQPQHF
TGTGCCAGCAGCTCATGGGGGGGAGCCGCCGGACTTTATAGCAATCAGCCCCAGCATTTT
>-|TRBJ1-2|-|TRBV9|17
CASSVGDTVVGGIGYTF
TGTGCCAGCAGCGTAGGAGACACCGTTGTGGGGGGGATTGGCTACACCTTC
>few|TRBJ2-2|-|TRBV5-1|15
CASRIDSANTGELFF
TGCGCCAGCAGAATTGACAGTGCGAACACCGGGGAGCTGTTTTTT
>-|TRBJ2-1|-|TRBV14|16
CASSQHPGHIYNEQFF
TGTGCCAGCAGCCAGCATCCGGGACATATCTACAATGAGCAGTTCTTC
>-|TRBJ2-2|-|TRBV3-1/TRBV3-2|15
CASSQGFGNTGELFF
TGTGCCAGCAGCCAAGGATTCGGGAACACCGGGGAGCTGTTTTTT
>-|TRBJ2-7|-|TRBV6-5|12
CASSYSGGEQYF
TGTGCCAGCAGTTACTCGGGGGGCGAGCAGTACTTC
>-|TRBJ2-7|-|TRBV2|14
CASSAETVVREQYF
TGTGCCAGCAGTGCAGAGACAGTAGTCCGTGAGCAGTACTTC
>-|TRBJ1-5|-|TRBV6-1|16
CASSERTGYSNQPQHF
TGTGCCAGCAGTGAGAGAACAGGGTATAGCAATCAGCCCCAGCATTTT
>-|TRBJ2-7|-|TRBV9|15
CASSVAVSPSHEQYF
TGTGCCAGCAGCGTAGCTGTAAGCCCCTCGCACGAGCAGTACTTC
>-|TRBJ1-5|TRBD1|TRBV5-5|14
CASSSGQGNQPQHF
TGTGCCAGCAGCTCTGGACAGGGGAATCAGCCCCAGCATTTT
>-|TRBJ2-4|-|TRBV7-9|16
CASSTKDGEAKNIQYF
TGTGCCAGCAGCACCAAGGACGGGGAGGCCAAAAACATTCAGTACTTC
>-|TRBJ2-1|TRBD1|TRBV27|13
CASRGQITSEQFF
TGTGCCAGCAGGGGACAGATAACCAGTGAGCAGTTCTTC
>-|TRBJ1-1|-|TRBV18|14
CASSLNTGDGEAFF
TGTGCCAGCTCACTAAATACGGGGGATGGTGAAGCTTTCTTT
>-|TRBJ2-7|TRBD2|TRBV4-2|15
CASSQGSGGSYEQYF
TGTGCCAGCAGCCAAGGGTCGGGAGGATCCTACGAGCAGTACTTC
>once|TRBJ1-4|TRBD1|TRBV11-1|14
CASRSGTGDEKLFF
TGTGCCAGCAGGTCCGGGACAGGGGATGAAAAACTGTTTTTT
>once|TRBJ1-1|-|TRBV3-1/TRBV3-2|14
CASSQAAANTEAFF
TGTGCCAGCAGCCAGGCGGCAGCCAACACTGAAGCTTTCTTT